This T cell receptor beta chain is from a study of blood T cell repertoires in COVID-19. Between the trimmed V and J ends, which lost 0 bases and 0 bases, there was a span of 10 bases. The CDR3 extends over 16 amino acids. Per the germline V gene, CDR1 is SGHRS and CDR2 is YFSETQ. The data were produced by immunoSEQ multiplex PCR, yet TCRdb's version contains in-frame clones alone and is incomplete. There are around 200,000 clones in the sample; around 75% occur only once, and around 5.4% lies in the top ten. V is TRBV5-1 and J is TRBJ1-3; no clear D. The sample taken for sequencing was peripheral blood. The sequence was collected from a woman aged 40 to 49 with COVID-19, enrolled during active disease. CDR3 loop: CASSLGAGSSGNTIYF. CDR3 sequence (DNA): TGCGCCAGCAGCTTGGGAGCCGGGAGCTCTGGAAACACCATATATTTT. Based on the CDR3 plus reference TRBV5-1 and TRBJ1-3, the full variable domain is KAGVTQTPRYLIKTRGQQVTLSCSPISGHRSVSWYQQTPGQGLQFLFEYFSETQRNKGNFPGRFSGRQFSNSRSEMNVSTLELGDSALYLCASSLGAGSSGNTIYFGEGSWLTVV.